A single sample is the source of the 9 T cell receptor beta chains below, sequenced in a study of T cell responses to AZD1222 COVID-19 vaccine (dated by TCRdb to the early 2020s). Receptors were amplified or captured by the immunoSEQ multiplex PCR assay. The source is immuneACCESS, and TCRdb retained only in-frame sequences with V and J called. Part of the clones is not carried over; for the studies checked, unresolved V genes explain less than half of this, and the remainder is unexplained. Here the sample has more than 100,000 clones; roughly 91% occur a single time. The ten largest clones capture 45% of the sample. The time point tag for this specimen amounts to: baseline before first vaccination. Sequences were derived from peripheral blood, sampled on day 0 of AZD1222 vaccination. These receptor sequences come from an adult in good health.

This clone was detected only a few times. The chain recombines TRBV4-2 with TRBJ1-6, with no clear D. The CDR3 is made up of 16 amino acids. Germline values: CDR1 LGHNA, CDR2 YNFKEQ. V was pared by 2 bases and J by 9 bases, with 17 bases between. The DNA for the CDR3 is TGTGCCAGCAGCCAACCCCAGCAGAGCGGAGCTTCACCCCTCCACTTT. Encoded protein: CASSQPQQSGASPLHF.

This clone occurred once. The chain recombines TRBV5-1 with TRBJ2-3; D assignment may be TRBD1 or TRBD2 (6 bases each). CDR1 is SGHRS and CDR2 is YFSETQ in the germline V gene. This CDR3 has 14 residues. The V gene lost 0 bases and the J gene lost 2 bases, with 7 bases spanning the gap. The CDR3 loop is CASSLGGATDTQYF. The CDR3 DNA reads TGCGCCAGCAGCTTGGGGGGGGCCACAGATACGCAGTATTTT.

This clone occurred once. V and J are TRBV2 and TRBJ2-7, with TRBD2 identical over 13 bases. V was clipped by 5 bases and J by 5 bases; unmatched bases: 6. The germline gives CDR1 SNHLY, CDR2 FYNNEI. The CDR3 runs to 15 residues. The CDR3 is CASSSGTSGIHEQYF. The CDR3, as DNA: TGTGCCAGCAGTTCCGGGACTAGCGGGATTCACGAGCAGTACTTC. Filled out from reference TRBV2 and TRBJ2-7, the complete variable domain reads EPEVTQTPSHQVTQMGQEVILRCVPISNHLYFYWYRQILGQKVEFLVSFYNNEISEKSEIFDDQFSVERPDGSNFTLKIRSTKLEDSAMYFCASSSGTSGIHEQYFGPGTRLTVT.

The rearrangement uses TRBV7-9 and TRBJ2-5; TRBD2 agrees at 11 bases. The length of the CDR3 is 19 residues. The germline V gene encodes CDR1 SEHNR and CDR2 FQNEAQ (reference sequence). J gave up 0 bases and V 5 bases, and 14 bases lay outside the gene matches. The CDR3 spells CASSQTAWWGLADQETQYF. The DNA of the CDR3 is TGTGCCAGCAGCCAGACGGCGTGGTGGGGACTAGCGGACCAAGAGACCCAGTACTTC.

This sequence joins TRBV11-3 and TRBJ2-3; TRBD1 agrees at 9 bases. CDR1 is SGHNT and CDR2 is YENEEA in the germline V gene. With V trimmed by 3 bases and J by 4 bases, 5 bases remained unmatched. The CDR3 loop spans 15 amino acids. CDR3 nucleotide sequence: TGTGCCAGCAGCTTCTCAAGACAGGGGGCAGATACGCAGTATTTT. Its translation is CASSFSRQGADTQYF.

DNA for the CDR3: TGTGCCAGCAGCATAGCGACAGCCCCGGGCGGGGAGCTGTTTTTT. It yields the protein CASSIATAPGGELFF. The V call is TRBV9, the J call TRBJ2-2; D may be TRBD1 or TRBD2 (5 bases each). The CDR3 is made up of 15 amino acids. Germline CDR1 reads SGDLS; CDR2 reads YYNGEE. V was pared by 4 bases and J by 7 bases, with 17 bases between.

The gene calls are TRBV7-9 and TRBJ2-7; the match to TRBD1 covers 7 bases. V was clipped by 5 bases and J by 5 bases; unmatched bases: 6. CDR1 SEHNR and CDR2 FQNEAQ come from the germline V gene (reference sequence). This CDR3 is built from 13 residues. CDR3 sequence reads: CASSTWTGHEQYF. CDR3 bases: TGTGCCAGCAGCACCTGGACAGGTCACGAGCAGTACTTC. Variable domain in full (rest from reference TRBV7-9 and TRBJ2-7): DTGVSQNPRHKITKRGQNVTFRCDPISEHNRLYWYRQTLGQGPEFLTYFQNEAQLEKSRLLSDRFSAERPKGSFSTLEIQRTEQGDSAMYLCASSTWTGHEQYFGPGTRLTVT.

This rearrangement joins TRBV4-3 to TRBJ1-6; unclear D gene. Germline V gene data show CDR1 as LGHNA and CDR2 as YSLEER. The V and J ends lost 4 bases and 8 bases respectively, with 15 bases between them. This CDR3 has 15 amino acids. In DNA, the CDR3 is TGCGCCAGCAGCCCCCAGAAGAGCCTCTATTCACCCCTCCACTTT. Encoded protein: CASSPQKSLYSPLHF.

The gene calls are TRBV11-2 and TRBJ2-7; 8 bases match TRBD1. This CDR3 has 15 amino acids. The trim removed 3 bases at V and 4 bases at J, leaving 8 bases unmatched. CDR1 SGHAT and CDR2 FQNNGV come from the germline V gene. The CDR3 DNA reads as TGTGCCAGCAGCTTGACTGGGACAGGAGTTTACGAGCAGTACTTC. It specifies CASSLTGTGVYEQYF.